The subject of this entry is one T cell receptor (beta chain). The data were taken from a study of shared clonotypes between healthy human individuals. Germline V gene data show CDR1 as SGHRS and CDR2 as YFSETQ. The CDR3 contains 15 residues. After removal of 0 bases from V and 5 bases from J, the junction contained 5 bases not matched to a gene. Assay used: immunoSEQ multiplex PCR; TCRdb lists only in-frame clones, some missing. The sample gives some 1 million clones, about three quarters of which show up once; 1.4% to 1.5% is in the top ten. The sequenced sample was memory CD4+ T cells sorted from blood. Specified subset: CD45RA-negative fraction. The chain has TRBV5-1 and TRBJ2-5; the match to TRBD1 covers 9 bases. The source is a man aged 18 to 35 in good health. CDR3: CASSLGLGQGETQYF. The CDR3 region has the DNA TGCGCCAGCAGCTTGGGCCTTGGACAGGGGGAGACCCAGTACTTC.